This T cell receptor beta chain was documented in a study of blood T cell repertoires in COVID-19. Turning to the study itself: The origin of the acute and convalescent COVID-19 samples was the United States, Italy and Spain. From T cells, B-cell-depleted T cells, or PBMCs came the material, which was cDNA or gDNA.

Original methodology: The assay estimated nucleated cells by amplifying reference gene primers. This table comes from immunoSEQ multiplex PCR, and its TCRdb copy is limited to in-frame clones, with some not included. Clonal size and the V and J genes are those of that table, whereas D and trimming came from the DNA. The sample contains 75,000 to 100,000 clones, around 90% of which appear only once. This CDR3 region has 17 residues. Per the germline V gene, CDR1 is SGHTA and CDR2 is FQGTGA. The ends lost 5 bases at V and 1 base at J; junction bases unmatched: 12. This sequence originates from a woman of 80 years or more with acute or convalescent COVID-19. This rearrangement joins TRBV7-3 to TRBJ2-3; 7 nucleotides agree with TRBD2. Sequences were obtained from peripheral blood. DNA for the CDR3: TGTGCCAGCAGCCCCCTCGGGAGACTAGCCCGCACAGATACGCAGTATTTT. This codes for CASSPLGRLARTDTQYF.